The 5 T cell receptor beta chains reported below all come from one sample, sequenced in a study of read filtering for tumor transcriptome and immune sequencing. The library was built from around 0.4 ug RNA with molecular barcoded adaptors for alpha/delta and beta/gamma chains. TCRdb reprocessed the reads via MiXCR and lists one record per CDR3 protein. This table has under 150,000 distinct CDR3 sequences, over 10% appearing once. The sample consisted of a population of CD138-negative cells sorted from bone marrow. These receptors were taken from a donor aged 40 or older with multiple myeloma.

About this clonotype itself: This likely traces to a read error, being one base from a far larger clone. J is TRBJ1-1 and V is TRBV7-2; D may be TRBD1 (6 bases). This CDR3 is built from 13 residues. CDR1 SGHTA and CDR2 FQGNSA come from the germline V gene. Trimming left V 3 bases short and J 3 bases short, with 8 bases between. CDR3 protein: CASSFAGDTEAFF. The CDR3, as DNA: TGTGCCAGCAGCTTTGCAGGGGACACTGAAGCTTTCTTT.

This clonotype came up a few times. A much larger clone differs from this one at a single base, so this may be a read error. V gene TRBV20-1 combines with J gene TRBJ2-7; TRBD2 is a possible D gene (6 bases). Per germline, CDR1 DFQATT and CDR2 SNEGSKA (reference sequence). The CDR3 length is 14 residues. The CDR3 loop is CSTRRGSASYEQYF. DNA of the CDR3: TGCAGTACTAGGAGGGGTAGCGCATCCTACGAGCAGTACTTC.

Ten or more counts support this clonotype. The V gene is TRBV6-5, the J gene TRBJ2-7, with TRBD1 matching over 9 bases. The CDR3 is made up of 14 amino acids. V shed 2 bases, J shed 4 bases, and the junction held 3 bases outside the gene matches. Germline V lookup: CDR1 MNHEY, CDR2 SVGAGI. The CDR3 sequence: CASSYGGTGYEQYF. In nucleotides, the CDR3 is TGTGCCAGCAGTTACGGGGGGACAGGGTACGAGCAGTACTTC.

On this clonotype itself: A much larger clonotype is one base distant, so this may be a read error. The gene calls are TRBV7-7 and TRBJ1-1; D is uncertain. CDR3 length: 13 residues. CDR1 is SSHAT and CDR2 is FNYEAQ in the germline V gene (reference sequence). CDR3: CAGSDGTDTEAFF. The CDR3 region has the DNA TGTGCCGGCAGCGACGGAACGGACACTGAAGCTTTCTTT. Combining the CDR3 with reference TRBV7-7 and TRBJ1-1 gives the whole variable domain GAGVSQSPRYKVTKRGQDVTLRCDPISSHATLYWYQQALGQGPEFLTYFNYEAQPDKSGLPSDRFSAERPEGSISTLTIQRTEQRDSAMYRCAGSDGTDTEAFFGQGTRLTVV.

Regarding this clonotype: Germline is not matched at one junction end, which may reflect a read error. The chain is built from TRBV9 and TRBJ2-5; possible D gene TRBD1, 6 bases. Germline values: CDR1 SGDLS, CDR2 YYNGEE. This CDR3 comprises 14 residues. For the CDR3, the DNA is TGTGCCAGCAGCGCCCGGACAGCCCAAGAGACACAGTACTTC. Its protein is CASSARTAQETQYF.